This record looks at one T cell receptor (beta chain) sequence and its context. This specimen comes from a study of blood T cell repertoires in COVID-19. The overall study: There were acute and convalescent COVID-19 samples, and they came from the United States, Italy and Spain. The analysed material was cDNA or gDNA that came from T cells, B-cell-depleted T cells, or PBMCs.

In the authors' methods: Counts of nucleated cells, estimated from reference gene primer amplification, were obtained. Using immunoSEQ multiplex PCR, the repertoire was profiled, and TCRdb retains in-frame clones only, with some absent. D and trimming come from the DNA, and the V and J calls and clone size come from that table. The sample yields hundreds of thousands of clones, around 90% seen once. This CDR3 comprises 15 residues. V trimming: 2 bases; J trimming: 1 base; junction bases outside the gene matches: 3. Germline values: CDR1 MNHEY, CDR2 SVGAGI. The chain combines TRBV6-5 with TRBJ2-5, with 8 positions matching TRBD2. The receptor's source is a man between 18 and 29 years old with active or convalescent COVID-19. The specimen was peripheral blood. The CDR3 DNA follows: TGTGCCAGCAGTTACCCAGCGGGGGCCCAAGAGACCCAGTACTTC. Its translation: CASSYPAGAQETQYF.